The clone carrying this TCR beta chain has a handful of counts. Antigen unknown. Trimming cost V 3 bases and J 6 bases, with 18 bases left between them. Germline CDR1 and CDR2: LNHDA and SQIVND (reference sequence). The CDR3 runs 16 residues. The sample is drawn from a study of cytomegalovirus exposure and HLA in healthy donors. Findings and caveats of the study: For most subjects, TCR beta sequences were reported to predict HLA-A and HLA-B alleles with accuracy.

The PCR contained 60 Vbeta and 13 Jbeta primers. Produced via immunoSEQ multiplex PCR; TCRdb's table is partial and in-frame only. The table lists 95,000 to 130,000 clones, around 62% of them singletons. J is TRBJ2-1 and V is TRBV19; TRBD1 might be the D (5 bases). The clonotype originates from a woman aged 40 to 50 in good health and CMV-seropositive. The sample taken for sequencing was PBMCs. For the CDR3, the DNA is TGTGCCAGTAGTATTGACAGCAGCGCGGATTTCAATGAGCAGTTCTTC. Translation gives CASSIDSSADFNEQFF.